This TCR beta chain was recorded in a study of blood T cells in healthy people across ages. Across the study: Capture by template switching was about one barcoded beta molecule per two T cells.

A J-beta primer mix and a sample-barcoded 5' primer were used in a second PCR of roughly 7 to 12 cycles. TCRdb redid the calling of the 5' RACE reads with MiXCR, one entry per CDR3 protein. The sample yields 710,000 or so distinct CDR3 sequences, roughly 20% seen once. The people who gave samples were healthy Caucasians from Russia, aged roughly 6 to 95. From germline, CDR1 is LGHDT and CDR2 YNNKEL (reference sequence). V gave up 0 bases and J gave up 10 bases; unmatched junction bases: 7. The CDR3 extends over 14 amino acids. The chain employs TRBV3-1 and TRBJ2-3, with 7 bases aligning to TRBD2. The source material was blood. The TCR originated in a man aged 65 to 85 in good health. CDR3 bases: TGTGCCAGCAGCCAAGAGGTGCGGGGGAGACCGCAGTATTTT. Residues: CASSQEVRGRPQYF.